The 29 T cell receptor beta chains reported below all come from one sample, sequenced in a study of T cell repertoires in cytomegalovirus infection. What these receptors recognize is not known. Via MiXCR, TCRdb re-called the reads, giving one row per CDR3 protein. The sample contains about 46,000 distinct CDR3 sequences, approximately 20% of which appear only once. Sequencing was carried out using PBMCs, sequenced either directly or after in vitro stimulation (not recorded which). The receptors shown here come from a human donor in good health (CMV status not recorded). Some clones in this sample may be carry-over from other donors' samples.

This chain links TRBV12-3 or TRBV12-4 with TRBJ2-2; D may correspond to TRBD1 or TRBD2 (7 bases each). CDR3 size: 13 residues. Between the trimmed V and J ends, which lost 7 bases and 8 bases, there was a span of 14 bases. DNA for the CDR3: TGTGCCAGCATGAGGGGGCGGGAGGGGGAGCTGTTTTTT. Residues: CASMRGREGELFF.

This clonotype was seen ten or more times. CDR3 protein: CSARGDQGGAGELFF. For the CDR3, the DNA is TGCAGTGCTAGGGGCGACCAGGGGGGGGCCGGGGAGCTGTTTTTT. This sequence joins TRBV20-1 and TRBJ2-2; the D call may be TRBD1 or TRBD2 (7 bases each). This CDR3 is built from 15 residues. V was clipped by 3 bases and J by 6 bases, with 17 bases between them. Germline CDR1 DFQATT, CDR2 SNEGSKA (reference sequence).

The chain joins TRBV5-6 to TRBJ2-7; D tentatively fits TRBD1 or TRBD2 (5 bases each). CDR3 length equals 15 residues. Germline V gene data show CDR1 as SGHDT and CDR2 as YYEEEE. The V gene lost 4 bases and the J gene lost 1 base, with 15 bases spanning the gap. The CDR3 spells CASSPLGTASYEQYF. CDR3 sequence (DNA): TGTGCCAGCAGCCCATTGGGGACGGCATCCTACGAGCAGTACTTC.

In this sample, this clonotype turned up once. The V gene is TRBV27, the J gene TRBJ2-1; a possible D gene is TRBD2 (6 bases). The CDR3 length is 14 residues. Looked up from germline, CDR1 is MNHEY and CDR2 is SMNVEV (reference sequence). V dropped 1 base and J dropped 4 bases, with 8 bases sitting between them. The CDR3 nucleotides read TGTGCCAGCAGTTTATTCGGGACTTACAATGAGCAGTTCTTC. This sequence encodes CASSLFGTYNEQFF.

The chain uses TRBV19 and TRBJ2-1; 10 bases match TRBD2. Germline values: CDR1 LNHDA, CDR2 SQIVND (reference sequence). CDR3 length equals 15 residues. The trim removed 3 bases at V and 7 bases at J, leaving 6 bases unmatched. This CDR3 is CASSIRPSGSNEQFF. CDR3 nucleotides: TGTGCCAGTAGTATTCGTCCTAGCGGGAGTAATGAGCAGTTCTTC.

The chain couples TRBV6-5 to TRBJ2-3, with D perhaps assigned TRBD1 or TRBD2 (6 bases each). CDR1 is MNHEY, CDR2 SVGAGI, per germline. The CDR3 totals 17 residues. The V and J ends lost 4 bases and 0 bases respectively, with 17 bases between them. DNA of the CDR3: TGTGCCAGCAGTTCCCCTTCGGGGGCCCCTAGCACAGATACGCAGTATTTT. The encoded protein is CASSSPSGAPSTDTQYF.

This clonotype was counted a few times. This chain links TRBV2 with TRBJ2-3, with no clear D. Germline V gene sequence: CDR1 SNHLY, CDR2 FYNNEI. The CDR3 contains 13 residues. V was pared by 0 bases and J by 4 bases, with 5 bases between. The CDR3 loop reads CASSEATSDTQYF. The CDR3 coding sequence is TGTGCCAGCAGTGAAGCGACGTCAGATACGCAGTATTTT.

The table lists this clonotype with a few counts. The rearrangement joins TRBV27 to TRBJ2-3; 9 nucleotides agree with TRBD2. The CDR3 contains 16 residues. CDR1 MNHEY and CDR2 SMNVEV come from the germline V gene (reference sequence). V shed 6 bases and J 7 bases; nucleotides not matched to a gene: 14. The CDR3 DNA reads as TGTGCCAGCAGCCCCCTTGGGACTAGCCTCACGTATACGCAGTATTTT. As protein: CASSPLGTSLTYTQYF.

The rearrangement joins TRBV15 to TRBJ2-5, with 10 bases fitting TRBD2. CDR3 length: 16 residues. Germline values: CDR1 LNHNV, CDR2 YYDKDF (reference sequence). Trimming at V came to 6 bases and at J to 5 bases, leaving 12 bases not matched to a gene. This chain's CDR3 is CATRRGEREGLETQYF. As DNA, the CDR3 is TGTGCCACCAGAAGGGGGGAGCGGGAGGGCCTCGAGACCCAGTACTTC.

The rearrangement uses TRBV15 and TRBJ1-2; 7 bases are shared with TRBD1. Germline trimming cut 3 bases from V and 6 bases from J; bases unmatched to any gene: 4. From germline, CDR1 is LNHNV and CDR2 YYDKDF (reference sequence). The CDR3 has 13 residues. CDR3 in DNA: TGTGCCACCAGCAGCGTACAGGGGCATGGCTACACCTTC. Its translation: CATSSVQGHGYTF.

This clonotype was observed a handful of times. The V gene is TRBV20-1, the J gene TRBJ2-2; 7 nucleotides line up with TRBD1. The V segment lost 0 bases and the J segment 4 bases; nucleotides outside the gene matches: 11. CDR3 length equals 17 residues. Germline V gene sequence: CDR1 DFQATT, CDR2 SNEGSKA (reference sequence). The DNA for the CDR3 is TGCAGTGCTAGAGACCCCCTCCGGGACAGCTCCACCGGGGAGCTGTTTTTT. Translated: CSARDPLRDSSTGELFF.

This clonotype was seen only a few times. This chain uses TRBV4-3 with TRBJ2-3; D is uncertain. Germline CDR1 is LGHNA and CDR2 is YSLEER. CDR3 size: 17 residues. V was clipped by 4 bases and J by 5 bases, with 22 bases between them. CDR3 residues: CASSRQGFTQEGDTQYF. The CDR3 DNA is TGCGCCAGCAGCCGGCAAGGGTTTACACAAGAAGGAGATACGCAGTATTTT.

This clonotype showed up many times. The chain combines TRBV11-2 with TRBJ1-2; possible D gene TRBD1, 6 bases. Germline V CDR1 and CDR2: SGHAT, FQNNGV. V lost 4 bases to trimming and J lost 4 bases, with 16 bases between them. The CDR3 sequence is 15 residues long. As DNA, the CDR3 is TGTGCCAGCAGCTGGGGGCTCGGACAGCGCTATGGCTACACCTTC. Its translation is CASSWGLGQRYGYTF.

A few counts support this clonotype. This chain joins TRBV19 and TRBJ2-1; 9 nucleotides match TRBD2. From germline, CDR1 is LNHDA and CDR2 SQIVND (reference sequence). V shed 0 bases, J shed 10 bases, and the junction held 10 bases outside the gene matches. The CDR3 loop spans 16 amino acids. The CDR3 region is CASSIDLAGGLREQFF. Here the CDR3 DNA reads TGTGCCAGTAGTATAGATCTGGCGGGAGGGCTTCGGGAGCAGTTCTTC.

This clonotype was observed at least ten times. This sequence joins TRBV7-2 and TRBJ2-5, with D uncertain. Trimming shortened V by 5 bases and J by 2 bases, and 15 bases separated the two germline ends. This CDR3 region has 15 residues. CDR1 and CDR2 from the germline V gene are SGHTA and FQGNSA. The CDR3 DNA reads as TGTGCCAGCAGCCCCCGACGAGGCCTACAAGAGACCCAGTACTTC. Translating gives CASSPRRGLQETQYF.

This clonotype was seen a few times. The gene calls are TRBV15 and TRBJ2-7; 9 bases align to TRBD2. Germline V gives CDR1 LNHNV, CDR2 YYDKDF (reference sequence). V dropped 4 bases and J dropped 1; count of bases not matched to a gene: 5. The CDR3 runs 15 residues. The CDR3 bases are TGTGCCACCAGCATAACAGCGGGGGGATCCTACGAGCAGTACTTC. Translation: CATSITAGGSYEQYF.

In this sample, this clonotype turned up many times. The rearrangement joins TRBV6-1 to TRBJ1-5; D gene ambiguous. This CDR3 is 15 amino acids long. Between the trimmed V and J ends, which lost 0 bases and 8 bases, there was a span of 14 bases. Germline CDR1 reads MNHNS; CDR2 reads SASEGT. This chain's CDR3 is CASSEAQIVGEPQHF. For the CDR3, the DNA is TGTGCCAGCAGTGAAGCGCAAATAGTTGGGGAGCCCCAGCATTTT.

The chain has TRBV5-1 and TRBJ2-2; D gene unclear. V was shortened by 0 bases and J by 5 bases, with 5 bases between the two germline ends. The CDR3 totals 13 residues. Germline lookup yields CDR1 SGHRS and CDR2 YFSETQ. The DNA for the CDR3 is TGCGCCAGCAGCTTGGCACCTACCGGGGAGCTGTTTTTT. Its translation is CASSLAPTGELFF.

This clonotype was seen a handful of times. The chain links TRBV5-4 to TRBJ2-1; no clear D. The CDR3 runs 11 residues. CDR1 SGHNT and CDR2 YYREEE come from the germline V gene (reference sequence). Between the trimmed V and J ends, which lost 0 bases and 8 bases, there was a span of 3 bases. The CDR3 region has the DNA TGTGCCAGCAGCTTGGGGTATGAGCAGTTCTTC. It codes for CASSLGYEQFF. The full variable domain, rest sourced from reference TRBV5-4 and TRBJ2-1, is ETGVTQSPTHLIKTRGQQVTLRCSSQSGHNTVSWYQQALGQGPQFIFQYYREEENGRGNFPPRFSGLQFPNYSSELNVNALELDDSALYLCASSLGYEQFFGPGTRLTVL.

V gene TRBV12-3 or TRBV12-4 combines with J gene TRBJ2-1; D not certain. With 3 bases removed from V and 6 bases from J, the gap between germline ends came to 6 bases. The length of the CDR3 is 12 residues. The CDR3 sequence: CASSLTPNEQFF. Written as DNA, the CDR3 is TGTGCCAGCAGTTTGACCCCCAATGAGCAGTTCTTC.

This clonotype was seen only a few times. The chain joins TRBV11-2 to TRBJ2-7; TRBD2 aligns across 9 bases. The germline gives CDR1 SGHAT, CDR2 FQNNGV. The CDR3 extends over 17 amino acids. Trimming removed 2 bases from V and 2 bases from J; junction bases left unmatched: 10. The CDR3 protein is CASSLRLAGIFPYEQYF. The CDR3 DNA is TGTGCCAGCAGCTTAAGGCTAGCGGGGATATTCCCCTACGAGCAGTACTTC. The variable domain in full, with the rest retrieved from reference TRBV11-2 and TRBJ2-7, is EAGVAQSPRYKIIEKRQSVAFWCNPISGHATLYWYQQILGQGPKLLIQFQNNGVVDDSQLPKDRFSAERLKGVDSTLKIQPAKLEDSAVYLCASSLRLAGIFPYEQYFGPGTRLTVT.

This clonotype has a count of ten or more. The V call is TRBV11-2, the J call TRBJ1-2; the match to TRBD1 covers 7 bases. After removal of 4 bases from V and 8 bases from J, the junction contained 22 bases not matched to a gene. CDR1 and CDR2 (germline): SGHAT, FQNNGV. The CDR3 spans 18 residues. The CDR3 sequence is CASSSDRVPPLTRGGYTF. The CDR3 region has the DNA TGTGCCAGCAGCTCCGACAGGGTACCTCCCCTGACGCGGGGCGGCTACACCTTC.

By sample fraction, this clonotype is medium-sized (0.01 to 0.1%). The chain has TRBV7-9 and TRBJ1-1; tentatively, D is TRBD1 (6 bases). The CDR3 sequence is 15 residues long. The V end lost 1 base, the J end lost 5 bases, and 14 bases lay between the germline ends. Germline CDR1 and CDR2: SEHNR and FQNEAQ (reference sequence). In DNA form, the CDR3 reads TGTGCCAGCAGCTTAGAAACGACAGGTAGAACTGAAGCTTTCTTT. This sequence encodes CASSLETTGRTEAFF.

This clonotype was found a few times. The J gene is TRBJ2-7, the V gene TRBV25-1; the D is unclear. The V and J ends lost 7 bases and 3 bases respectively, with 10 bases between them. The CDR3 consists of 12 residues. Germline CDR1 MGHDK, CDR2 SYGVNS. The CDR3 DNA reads TGTGCCAGCATATCCAGCCTCTACGAGCAGTACTTC. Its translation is CASISSLYEQYF.

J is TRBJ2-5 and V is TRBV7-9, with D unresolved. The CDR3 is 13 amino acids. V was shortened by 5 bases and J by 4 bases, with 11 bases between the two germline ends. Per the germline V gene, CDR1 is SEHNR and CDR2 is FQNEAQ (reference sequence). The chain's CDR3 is CASSPRLGETQYF. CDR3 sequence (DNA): TGTGCCAGCAGCCCCCGGCTGGGAGAGACCCAGTACTTC.

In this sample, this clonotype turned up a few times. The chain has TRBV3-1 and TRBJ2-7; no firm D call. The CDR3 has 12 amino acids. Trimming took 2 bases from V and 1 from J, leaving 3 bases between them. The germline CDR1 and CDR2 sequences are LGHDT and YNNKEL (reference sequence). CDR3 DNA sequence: TGTGCCAGCAGCCAATTTTCCTACGAGCAGTACTTC. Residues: CASSQFSYEQYF.

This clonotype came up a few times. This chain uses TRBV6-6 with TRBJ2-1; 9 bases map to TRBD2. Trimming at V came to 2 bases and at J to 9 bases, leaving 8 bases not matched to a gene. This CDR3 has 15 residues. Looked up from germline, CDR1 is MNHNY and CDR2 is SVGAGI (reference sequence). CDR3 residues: CASSYRGRAGSEQFF. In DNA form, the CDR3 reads TGTGCCAGCAGTTACCGCGGGAGGGCCGGGAGTGAGCAGTTCTTC.

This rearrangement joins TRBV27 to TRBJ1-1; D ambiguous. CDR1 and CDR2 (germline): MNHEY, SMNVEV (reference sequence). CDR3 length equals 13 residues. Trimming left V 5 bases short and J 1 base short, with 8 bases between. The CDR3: CASSAGPNTEAFF. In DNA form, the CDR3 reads TGTGCCAGCAGTGCCGGCCCGAACACTGAAGCTTTCTTT.

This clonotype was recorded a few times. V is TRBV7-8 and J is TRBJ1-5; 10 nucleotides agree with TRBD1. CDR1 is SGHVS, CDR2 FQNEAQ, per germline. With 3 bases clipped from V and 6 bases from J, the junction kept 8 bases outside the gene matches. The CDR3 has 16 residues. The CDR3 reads CASSFSRGDRGQPQHF. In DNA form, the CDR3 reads TGTGCCAGCAGCTTTAGTAGGGGGGACAGGGGTCAGCCCCAGCATTTT.